This T cell receptor beta chain appears in the sequencing data of a study of T cell responses to AZD1222 COVID-19 vaccine. Background on the study: Both about-4-week and about-12-week second-dose recipients were combined.

Sequencing was performed with immunoSEQ multiplex PCR; in TCRdb, only in-frame clones are kept and a portion is missing. The data contain 130,000 or so clones, roughly 90% of them singletons. From germline, CDR1 is GTSNPN and CDR2 SVGIG (reference sequence). The CDR3 runs to 14 residues. Trimming stripped 3 bases from V and 3 bases from J, with 12 bases between. Findings and limits, study-wide: Clonal diversity was possibly underestimated; the donors were predominantly white British and more often female. Baseline seropositives among AZD1222 recipients totaled only five to seven.

As to this clone: Antigen unknown.

The chain links TRBV30 to TRBJ1-3, with D possibly being TRBD1 (6 bases). This clonotype was obtained from an adult in good health. Source: peripheral blood, taken on day 0 of AZD1222 vaccination. The chain's CDR3 is CAWRMGAGGNTIYF. CDR3 sequence (DNA): TGTGCCTGGAGAATGGGGGCGGGTGGAAACACCATATATTTT.